This T cell receptor (beta chain) originates from a study of tumor-infiltrating lymphocytes in oesophageal squamous cell carcinoma. The CDR3 totals 14 residues. Germline V gives CDR1 SGHVS, CDR2 FNYEAQ. V gave up 5 bases and J gave up 3 bases, with 11 bases separating them. MiXCR, applied by TCRdb to the PCR reads, yields one record per CDR3 protein. The sample holds approximately 20,000 distinct CDR3 sequences, approximately 40% seen once. The sample comprised blood. V and J are TRBV7-6 and TRBJ1-5; D gene uncertain. This TCR came from a male donor with esophageal squamous cell carcinoma. In DNA form, the CDR3 reads TGTGCCAGCAGCCATCCAGGTCCCAATCAGCCCCAGCATTTT. The encoded protein is CASSHPGPNQPQHF.